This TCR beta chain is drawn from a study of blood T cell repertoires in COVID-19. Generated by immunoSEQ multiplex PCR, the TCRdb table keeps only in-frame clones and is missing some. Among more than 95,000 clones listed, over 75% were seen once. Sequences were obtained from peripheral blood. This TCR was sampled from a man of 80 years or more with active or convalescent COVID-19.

In DNA form, the CDR3 reads TGTGCCAGCAGTGAATCGCACCAGGGCTCGGATGGCTACACCTTC. This gives the protein CASSESHQGSDGYTF. V and J are TRBV6-1 and TRBJ1-2, with a tentative D call TRBD1 (5 bases). V gave up 2 bases and J gave up 6 bases, with 16 bases separating them. The CDR3 length is 15 residues. Germline CDR1 and CDR2: MNHNS and SASEGT.